This T cell receptor beta chain was recorded in a study of blood T cells in healthy people across ages. There were at least 5 micrograms of total RNA extracted from every sample. In this sample, this clonotype turned up a few times. A second PCR of roughly 7 to 11 cycles used a sample-barcoded 5' primer and a J-beta primer mix. Template switching added a 12-random-nucleotide identifier to every cDNA molecule. TCRdb re-called the 5' RACE reads with MiXCR, one entry per CDR3 protein. The repertoire holds fewer than 2,000,000 distinct CDR3 sequences, with about two fifths as singletons. The CDR3 extends over 16 amino acids. V lost 2 bases to trimming and J lost 2 bases, with 15 bases between them. Germline V gives CDR1 SGHDT, CDR2 YYEEEE.

The sequencing input was blood. The TCR comes from a human donor in good health. The chain recombines TRBV5-6 with TRBJ2-3; D may be TRBD1 (6 bases). CDR3 in amino acids: CASSFYRDRLTDTQYF. The CDR3 DNA follows: TGTGCCAGCAGCTTTTATAGAGACAGGCTCACAGATACGCAGTATTTT.